The entry below describes one T cell receptor (beta chain). Its antigen is undetermined. The sample belongs to a study of graft-versus-host responses after intestinal transplantation. The overall study: Recipients across the board were started on anti-thymocyte globulin induction, then kept on tacrolimus and steroids for about 3 years. Whole-study results and caveats: High graft-versus-host to host-versus-graft clonal ratios were found in allografts of patients who had graft-donor T cell macrochimerism. GvH clones appeared in recipient marrow, some first in ileum or blood. HvG clone declines early post-transplant were associated with peak circulating GvH levels.

The CDR3 consists of 15 residues. V was cut by 3 bases and J by 6 bases, with 14 bases left in between. Germline values: CDR1 LNHDA, CDR2 SQIVND (reference sequence). Sequenced by immunoSEQ multiplex PCR; TCRdb stores in-frame clones only, minus some. The table records about 100,000 clones, roughly 84% of them present only once. This rearrangement joins TRBV19 to TRBJ2-2; D gene unclear. The specimen was unstimulated CD4+ T cells sorted from spleen or lymph node cells, collected before transplant. This sequence was found in a human donor who was the organ donor for an intestinal transplant. The DNA of the CDR3 is TGTGCCAGTAGTATTGGTAGGGTAGGAGCCGGGGAGCTGTTTTTT. Translating gives CASSIGRVGAGELFF.